A single sample is the source of the 29 T cell receptor beta chains below, sequenced in a study of blood T cell repertoires in COVID-19. Sequencing used immunoSEQ multiplex PCR; TCRdb keeps in-frame clones, though not all of them. The sample consists of approximately 250,000 clones, around nine tenths of them appearing once. The sample was PBMCs or T cells enriched from blood (not recorded which). These receptors all stem from a woman aged 30 to 39 who had recovered from COVID-19.

This clone was seen only once. The rearrangement joins TRBV5-1 to TRBJ1-4; D is perhaps TRBD1 (5 bases). Germline V CDR1 and CDR2: SGHRS, YFSETQ. The V end was cut by 5 bases, the J end by 0 bases, with 11 bases between. The CDR3 extends over 15 amino acids. The DNA for the CDR3 is TGCGCCAGCAGGCCTTGGGGGGCAACTAATGAAAAACTGTTTTTT. This gives the protein CASRPWGATNEKLFF.

This clone was counted between two and nine times. Other DNA sequences in this sample translate to the same CDR3. The genes are TRBV5-6 and TRBJ1-2; D call uncertain. Trimming pared 0 bases from V and 8 bases from J, leaving 5 bases between. Germline values: CDR1 SGHDT, CDR2 YYEEEE. The CDR3 is 11 residues long. This CDR3 reads CASSLDRGYTF. DNA of the CDR3: TGTGCCAGCAGCTTGGATCGGGGCTACACCTTC.

The chain has TRBV5-1 and TRBJ2-5; 13 bases are shared with TRBD2. The CDR3 consists of 15 residues. J gave up 5 bases and V 2 bases, and 3 bases lay outside the gene matches. CDR1 is SGHRS and CDR2 is YFSETQ in the germline V gene. CDR3 residues: CASSLGLAGAETQYF. CDR3 DNA: TGCGCCAGCAGCTTAGGACTAGCGGGAGCGGAGACCCAGTACTTC.

This chain uses TRBV28 with TRBJ1-1; D possibly corresponds to TRBD1 (5 bases). The germline CDR1 and CDR2 sequences are MDHEN and SYDVKM. The germline V and J ends were trimmed by 6 bases and 1 base, with 12 bases remaining between them. The CDR3 consists of 14 residues. The CDR3 here is CASRPPGGNTEAFF. CDR3 sequence (DNA): TGTGCCAGCAGGCCACCCGGGGGGAACACTGAAGCTTTCTTT.

The chain is built from TRBV7-9 and TRBJ1-1; D unresolved. Trimming cost V 2 bases and J 4 bases, with 11 bases left between them. Germline V lookup: CDR1 SEHNR, CDR2 FQNEAQ (reference sequence). The CDR3 has 14 amino acids. The DNA for the CDR3 is TGTGCCAGCAGCTTAACTTTCCCGGGCACTGAAGCTTTCTTT. Its protein product is CASSLTFPGTEAFF.

This chain connects TRBV29-1 to TRBJ2-3, with D possibly TRBD1 on 6 matching bases. The length of the CDR3 is 16 residues. The germline V gene has CDR1 SQVTM and CDR2 ANQGSEA. The V and J ends lost 4 bases and 0 bases respectively, with 17 bases between them. The CDR3 sequence is CSVGSTGHTSTDTQYF. The CDR3 DNA sequence: TGCAGCGTTGGCTCGACGGGACATACAAGCACAGATACGCAGTATTTT.

The J gene is TRBJ1-6, the V gene TRBV19, with D tentatively TRBD1 (6 bases). Germline-derived CDR1 and CDR2 are LNHDA and SQIVND (reference sequence). Between the trimmed V and J ends, which lost 3 bases and 8 bases, there was a span of 14 bases. This CDR3 contains 15 residues. CDR3 coding DNA: TGTGCCAGTAGTATGATTCGGGACAAGTATTCACCCCTCCACTTT. Translated: CASSMIRDKYSPLHF.

The genes are TRBV19 and TRBJ2-2, with D unresolved. The CDR3 is 13 amino acids. V lost 2 bases and J 2 bases, leaving 3 bases between the germline ends. Per germline, CDR1 LNHDA and CDR2 SQIVND (reference sequence). CDR3: CASSITNTGELFF. The CDR3 nucleotides are TGTGCCAGTAGTATAACTAACACCGGGGAGCTGTTTTTT.

This chain uses TRBV28 with TRBJ1-5, with 7 bases identical to TRBD1. CDR1 is MDHEN and CDR2 is SYDVKM in the germline V gene. Trimming removed 5 bases from V and 6 bases from J; junction bases left unmatched: 10. The CDR3 totals 15 residues. The CDR3 loop reads CASSQSTGDSQPQHF. The CDR3 DNA sequence: TGTGCCAGCAGTCAGTCCACAGGGGATAGTCAGCCCCAGCATTTT.

This chain uses TRBV29-1 with TRBJ2-1; D is unresolved. There are 13 residues in the CDR3. From germline, CDR1 is SQVTM and CDR2 ANQGSEA. The V gene lost 6 bases and the J gene lost 0 bases, with 9 bases spanning the gap. The CDR3 DNA follows: TGCAGCGTGAGCGAGAGCTCCTACAATGAGCAGTTCTTC. Translated: CSVSESSYNEQFF.

This chain uses TRBV7-8 with TRBJ1-3; D gene unclear. CDR3 length equals 14 residues. CDR1 and CDR2 from the germline V gene are SGHVS and FQNEAQ. V dropped 4 bases and J dropped 7 bases, with 14 bases sitting between them. CDR3 DNA sequence: TGTGCCAGCAGCTCAGGCCAAAAGATTAACACCATATATTTT. It yields the protein CASSSGQKINTIYF.

This clone was seen a single time. The chain recombines TRBV7-2 with TRBJ1-5; tentatively, D is TRBD1 (5 bases). Germline V gene data show CDR1 as SGHTA and CDR2 as FQGNSA. Trimming cost V 0 bases and J 7 bases, with 13 bases left between them. The CDR3 loop spans 15 amino acids. The CDR3 is CASSLAVAGGQPQHF. The CDR3 bases are TGTGCCAGCAGCTTAGCGGTTGCGGGGGGACAGCCCCAGCATTTT.

The V gene is TRBV3-1 (or the pseudogene TRBV3-2), the J gene TRBJ1-5; 9 bases align to TRBD1. The germline V gene encodes CDR1 LGHDT and CDR2 YNNKEL (reference sequence). CDR3 length: 16 amino acids. V gave up 0 bases and J gave up 11 bases; unmatched junction bases: 11. This chain's CDR3 is CASSQDAGTGNSAQHF. As DNA, the CDR3 is TGTGCCAGCAGCCAAGATGCCGGGACAGGGAATTCAGCCCAGCATTTT.

This clone has more than one count but fewer than ten. The rearrangement joins TRBV2 to TRBJ2-3, with D unclear. This CDR3 is 13 amino acids long. Germline CDR1 and CDR2: SNHLY and FYNNEI. V was pared by 7 bases and J by 2 bases, with 10 bases between. CDR3 coding DNA: TGTGCCAGCACCCGAGGAATCACAGATACGCAGTATTTT. Its translation is CASTRGITDTQYF. The entire variable domain, with the rest obtained from reference TRBV2 and TRBJ2-3, is as follows: EPEVTQTPSHQVTQMGQEVILRCVPISNHLYFYWYRQILGQKVEFLVSFYNNEISEKSEIFDDQFSVERPDGSNFTLKIRSTKLEDSAMYFCASTRGITDTQYFGPGTRLTVL.

The V and J genes are TRBV5-1 and TRBJ1-1; D is uncertain. Germline CDR1 and CDR2: SGHRS and YFSETQ. The CDR3 runs to 13 residues. Deletions cut 0 bases from V and 9 bases from J, with 12 bases between. CDR3 nucleotide sequence: TGCGCCAGCAGCTTGGCCGGGAATCAAAAAGCTTTCTTT. Translation: CASSLAGNQKAFF.

The rearrangement links TRBV4-3 to TRBJ2-1; 8 bases are a match to TRBD2. The CDR3 is made up of 17 amino acids. Germline V gene data show CDR1 as LGHNA and CDR2 as YSLEER. The trim removed 0 bases at V and 3 bases at J, leaving 7 bases unmatched. The CDR3 bases are TGCGCCAGCAGCCAAGATGTAGCGGGATTCGTCTACAATGAGCAGTTCTTC. It encodes CASSQDVAGFVYNEQFF.

J is TRBJ1-6 and V is TRBV11-3; 10 bases match TRBD1. The trim removed 5 bases at V and 7 bases at J, leaving 5 bases unmatched. Germline lookup yields CDR1 SGHNT and CDR2 YENEEA. This CDR3 has 15 amino acids. CDR3 region: CASSGDRGQNSPLHF. The DNA for the CDR3 is TGTGCCAGCAGCGGTGACAGGGGGCAAAATTCACCCCTCCACTTT.

The chain recombines TRBV6-5 with TRBJ2-7; 8 bases fit TRBD1. The CDR3 runs 13 residues. Germline V gene sequence: CDR1 MNHEY, CDR2 SVGAGI. Unmatched junction bases numbered 8, after V lost 6 bases and J lost 7 bases. CDR3 in DNA: TGTGCCAGCAGAACGGACAGGGTGGGGGAGCAGTACTTC. Protein product: CASRTDRVGEQYF.

The rearrangement links TRBV6-5 to TRBJ2-1; no clear D. V gave up 4 bases and J gave up 10 bases, with 11 bases separating them. The CDR3 totals 12 residues. The germline V gene encodes CDR1 MNHEY and CDR2 SVGAGI. The CDR3 bases are TGTGCCAGCAGTTCCCCTTTGCGGGAGCAGTTCTTC. This translates into CASSSPLREQFF.

V usage is TRBV19 and J usage is TRBJ2-2; D remains ambiguous. Germline CDR1 reads LNHDA; CDR2 reads SQIVND (reference sequence). This CDR3 region has 16 residues. Deletions cut 1 base from V and 1 base from J, with 10 bases between. The CDR3 is CASSIGALENTGELFF. DNA for the CDR3: TGTGCCAGTAGTATAGGGGCCTTAGAGAACACCGGGGAGCTGTTTTTT.

The V call is TRBV11-3, the J call TRBJ2-3; possibly TRBD2 for D (5 bases). V lost 5 bases and J 1 base, leaving 10 bases between the germline ends. This CDR3 is 14 amino acids long. Germline CDR1 is SGHNT and CDR2 is YENEEA. In nucleotides, the CDR3 is TGTGCCAGCAGCACTAGTGGAGGCACAGATACGCAGTATTTT. Its protein product is CASSTSGGTDTQYF.

The V gene is TRBV29-1, the J gene TRBJ1-1; possibly TRBD1 for D (5 bases). V was trimmed by 2 bases and J by 4 bases, leaving 11 bases between them. CDR1 and CDR2 (germline): SQVTM, ANQGSEA. The length of the CDR3 is 13 residues. DNA of the CDR3: TGCAGCGTTGAAAGGGGATCAGGCACTGAAGCTTTCTTT. Translated: CSVERGSGTEAFF.

The chain joins TRBV28 to TRBJ1-2; the D gene is possibly TRBD1 (5 bases). The V end lost 5 bases, the J end lost 6 bases, and 16 bases lay between the germline ends. This CDR3 spans 14 amino acids. The germline gives CDR1 MDHEN, CDR2 SYDVKM. As DNA, the CDR3 is TGTGCCAGCAGTCCACACTTGGAGGGGCATGGCTACACCTTC. It translates to CASSPHLEGHGYTF.

This clone has a handful of counts. J is TRBJ2-7 and V is TRBV20-1; 11 bases agree with TRBD2. In germline, CDR1 is DFQATT, CDR2 SNEGSKA (reference sequence). V lost 3 bases and J lost 0; bases outside the gene matches: 7. There are 16 residues in the CDR3. The CDR3 coding sequence is TGCAGTGCTAGTACCACTAGCGGGAGTATCTCCTACGAGCAGTACTTC. This gives the protein CSASTTSGSISYEQYF.

V is TRBV2 and J is TRBJ2-7, with unresolved D. Trimming pared 8 bases from V and 0 bases from J, leaving 11 bases between. The CDR3 extends over 13 amino acids. Germline CDR1 reads SNHLY; CDR2 reads FYNNEI. The chain's CDR3 is CASLGSSSYEQYF. CDR3 coding DNA: TGTGCCAGCCTCGGGTCGAGCTCCTACGAGCAGTACTTC.

V usage is TRBV5-4 and J usage is TRBJ2-1; TRBD2 matches at 7 bases. Germline lookup yields CDR1 SGHNT and CDR2 YYREEE (reference sequence). CDR3 length: 16 amino acids. The V gene end was trimmed by 0 bases and the J gene end by 0 bases; junction bases not matched to a gene: 3. CDR3 protein: CASSLGTSVSYNEQFF. The CDR3 bases are TGTGCCAGCAGCTTGGGTACTAGCGTCTCCTACAATGAGCAGTTCTTC.

The genes are TRBV28 and TRBJ2-5, with D possibly TRBD2 on 5 matching bases. This CDR3 comprises 13 residues. Per the germline V gene, CDR1 is MDHEN and CDR2 is SYDVKM. Trimming removed 5 bases from V and 3 bases from J, with 10 bases in between. DNA of the CDR3: TGTGCCAGCAGTCCCACTAGTGAAGAGACCCAGTACTTC. It specifies CASSPTSEETQYF.

The CDR3 sequence: CASRPAAGQAFF. The DNA of the CDR3 is TGTGCCAGCAGGCCCGCCGCGGGGCAAGCTTTCTTT. The V call is TRBV28, the J call TRBJ1-1; tentatively, D is TRBD1 (5 bases). Germline CDR1 is MDHEN and CDR2 is SYDVKM. The CDR3 runs to 12 residues. Trimming pared 6 bases from V and 9 bases from J, leaving 14 bases between. Full variable domain (rest looked up from reference TRBV28 and TRBJ1-1): DVKVTQSSRYLVKRTGEKVFLECVQDMDHENMFWYRQDPGLGLRLIYFSYDVKMKEKGDIPEGYSVSREKKERFSLILESASTNQTSMYLCASRPAAGQAFFGQGTRLTVV.

The chain links TRBV28 to TRBJ1-3; D uncertain. The length of the CDR3 is 14 residues. V lost 2 bases to trimming and J lost 0 bases, with 5 bases between them. Germline lookup yields CDR1 MDHEN and CDR2 SYDVKM. CDR3 sequence (DNA): TGTGCCAGCAGTTTAGTTAACTCTGGAAACACCATATATTTT. It yields the protein CASSLVNSGNTIYF.